This record looks at one TCR beta chain sequence and its context. The data were taken from a study of long-term antiretroviral therapy in people with HIV. There was at least one pre-ART PBMC sample for each donor, plus at least two post-ART PBMC samples. With survey level as its setting, the immunoSEQ assay was v3.0. Repertoires were generated with immunoSEQ multiplex PCR, while TCRdb's copy carries only in-frame clones and drops some. This table holds 7,500 to 9,500 clones, 84% found once. V trimming: 3 bases; J trimming: 14 bases; junction bases outside the gene matches: 2. The CDR3 length is 11 residues. Germline V lookup: CDR1 LNHDA, CDR2 SQIVND (reference sequence).

This specimen was unsorted PBMCs, taken 0.3 years before starting antiretroviral therapy. The sequence was obtained from a man aged 25 to 40 with HIV. V gene TRBV19 combines with J gene TRBJ2-1; 9 bases match TRBD1. The CDR3 sequence: CASSIGQGKFF. The DNA for the CDR3 is TGTGCCAGTAGTATTGGACAGGGGAAGTTCTTC.